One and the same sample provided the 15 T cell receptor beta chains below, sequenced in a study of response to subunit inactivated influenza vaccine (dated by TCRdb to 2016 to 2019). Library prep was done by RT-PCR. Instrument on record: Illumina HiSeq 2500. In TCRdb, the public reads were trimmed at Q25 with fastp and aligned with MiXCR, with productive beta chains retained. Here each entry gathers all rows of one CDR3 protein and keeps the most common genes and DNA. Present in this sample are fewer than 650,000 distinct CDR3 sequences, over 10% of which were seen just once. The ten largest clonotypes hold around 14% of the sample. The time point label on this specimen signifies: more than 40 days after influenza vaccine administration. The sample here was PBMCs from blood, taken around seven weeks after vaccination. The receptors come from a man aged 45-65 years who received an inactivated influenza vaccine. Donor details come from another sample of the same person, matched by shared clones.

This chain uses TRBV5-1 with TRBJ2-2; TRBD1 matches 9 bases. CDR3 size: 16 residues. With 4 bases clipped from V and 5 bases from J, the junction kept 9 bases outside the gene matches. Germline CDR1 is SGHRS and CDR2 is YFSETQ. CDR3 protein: CASSVTGGAATGELFF. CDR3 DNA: TGCGCCAGCAGCGTAACAGGGGGCGCAGCGACCGGGGAGCTGTTTTTT. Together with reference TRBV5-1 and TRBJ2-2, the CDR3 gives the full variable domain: KAGVTQTPRYLIKTRGQQVTLSCSPISGHRSVSWYQQTPGQGLQFLFEYFSETQRNKGNFPGRFSGRQFSNSRSEMNVSTLELGDSALYLCASSVTGGAATGELFFGEGSRLTVL.

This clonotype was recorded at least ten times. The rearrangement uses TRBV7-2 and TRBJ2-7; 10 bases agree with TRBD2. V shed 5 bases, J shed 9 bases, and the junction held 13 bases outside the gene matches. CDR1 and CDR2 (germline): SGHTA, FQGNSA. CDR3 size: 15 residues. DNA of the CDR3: TGTGCCAGCAGCCCCCGACTAGCGGGCCACTTAGGGCAGTACTTC. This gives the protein CASSPRLAGHLGQYF.

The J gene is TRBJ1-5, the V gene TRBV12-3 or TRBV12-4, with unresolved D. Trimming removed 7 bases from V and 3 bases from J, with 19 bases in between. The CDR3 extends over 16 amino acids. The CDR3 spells CASIPSIGRDNQPQHF. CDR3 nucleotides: TGTGCCAGCATCCCGAGTATCGGGCGGGACAATCAGCCCCAGCATTTT.

The DNA for the CDR3 is TGTGCCAGCTCACCAGGGACCGCCGCGGGTGGCTACACCTTC. This encodes CASSPGTAAGGYTF. The chain combines TRBV18 with TRBJ1-2, with a tentative D call TRBD1 (5 bases). The CDR3 contains 14 residues. V gave up 2 bases and J gave up 7 bases, with 14 bases separating them. The germline gives CDR1 KGHSH, CDR2 LQKENI.

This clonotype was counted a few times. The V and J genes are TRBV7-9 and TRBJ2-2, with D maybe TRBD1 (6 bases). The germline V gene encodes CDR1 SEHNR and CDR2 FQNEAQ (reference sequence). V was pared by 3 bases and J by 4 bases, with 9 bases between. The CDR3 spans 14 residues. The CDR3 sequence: CASSLAGATGELFF. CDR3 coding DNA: TGTGCCAGCAGCTTGGCAGGGGCCACCGGGGAGCTGTTTTTT.

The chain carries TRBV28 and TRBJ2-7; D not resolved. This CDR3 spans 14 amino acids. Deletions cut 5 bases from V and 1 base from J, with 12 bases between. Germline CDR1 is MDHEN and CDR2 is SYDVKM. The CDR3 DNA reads TGTGCCAGCAGTGTTAATGTCCATTCCTACGAGCAGTACTTC. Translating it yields CASSVNVHSYEQYF.

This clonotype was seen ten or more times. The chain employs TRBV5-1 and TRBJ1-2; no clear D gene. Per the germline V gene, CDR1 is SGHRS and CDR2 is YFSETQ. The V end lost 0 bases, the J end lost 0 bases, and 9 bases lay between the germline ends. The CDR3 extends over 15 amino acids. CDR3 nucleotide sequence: TGCGCCAGCAGCTTGGGCCGGAGCTCTAACTATGGCTACACCTTC. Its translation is CASSLGRSSNYGYTF.

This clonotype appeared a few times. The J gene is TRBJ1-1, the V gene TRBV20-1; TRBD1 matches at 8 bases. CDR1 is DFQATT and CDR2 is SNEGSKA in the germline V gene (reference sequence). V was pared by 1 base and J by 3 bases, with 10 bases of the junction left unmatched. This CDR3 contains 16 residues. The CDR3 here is CSARANQGAAYTEAFF. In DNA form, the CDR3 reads TGCAGTGCTAGAGCCAATCAGGGGGCTGCGTACACTGAAGCTTTCTTT.

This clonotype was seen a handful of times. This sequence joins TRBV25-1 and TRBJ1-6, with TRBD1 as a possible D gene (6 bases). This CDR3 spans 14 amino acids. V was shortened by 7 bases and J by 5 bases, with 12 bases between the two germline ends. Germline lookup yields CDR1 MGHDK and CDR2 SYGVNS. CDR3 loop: CASTSGADNSPLHF. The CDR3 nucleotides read TGTGCCAGCACGTCGGGGGCGGATAATTCACCCCTCCACTTT.

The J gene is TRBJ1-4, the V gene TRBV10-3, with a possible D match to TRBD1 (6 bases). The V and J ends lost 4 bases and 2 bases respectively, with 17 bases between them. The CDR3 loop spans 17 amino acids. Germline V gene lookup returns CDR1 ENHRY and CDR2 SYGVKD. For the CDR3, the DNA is TGTGCCATCAGTGGTTCACAGGGCTCAGGGACTAATGAAAAACTGTTTTTT. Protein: CAISGSQGSGTNEKLFF.

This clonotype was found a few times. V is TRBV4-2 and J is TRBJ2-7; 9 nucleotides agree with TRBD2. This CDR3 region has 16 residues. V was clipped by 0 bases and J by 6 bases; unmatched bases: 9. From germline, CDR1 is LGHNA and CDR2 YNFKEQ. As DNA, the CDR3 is TGTGCCAGCAGCCAAGATTATCGCGGGGGGGGGCTCGAGCAGTACTTC. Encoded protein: CASSQDYRGGGLEQYF.

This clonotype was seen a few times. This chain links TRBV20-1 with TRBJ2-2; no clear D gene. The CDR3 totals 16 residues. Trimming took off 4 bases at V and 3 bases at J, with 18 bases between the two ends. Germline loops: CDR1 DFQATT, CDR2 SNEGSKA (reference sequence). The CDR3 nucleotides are TGCAGTGCTAAAATGATTAGGGCAGGCTACACCGGGGAGCTGTTTTTT. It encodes CSAKMIRAGYTGELFF.

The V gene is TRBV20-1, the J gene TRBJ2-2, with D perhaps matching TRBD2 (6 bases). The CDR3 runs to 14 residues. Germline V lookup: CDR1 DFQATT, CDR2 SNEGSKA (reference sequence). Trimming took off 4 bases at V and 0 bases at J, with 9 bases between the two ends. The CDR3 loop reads CSAIWGANTGELFF. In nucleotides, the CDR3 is TGCAGTGCTATCTGGGGGGCGAACACCGGGGAGCTGTTTTTT.

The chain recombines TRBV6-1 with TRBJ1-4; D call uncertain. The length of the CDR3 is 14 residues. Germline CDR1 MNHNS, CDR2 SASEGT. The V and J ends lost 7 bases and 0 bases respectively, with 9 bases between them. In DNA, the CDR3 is TGTGCCAGCAAAACTAGTGCAACTAATGAAAAACTGTTTTTT. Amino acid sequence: CASKTSATNEKLFF.

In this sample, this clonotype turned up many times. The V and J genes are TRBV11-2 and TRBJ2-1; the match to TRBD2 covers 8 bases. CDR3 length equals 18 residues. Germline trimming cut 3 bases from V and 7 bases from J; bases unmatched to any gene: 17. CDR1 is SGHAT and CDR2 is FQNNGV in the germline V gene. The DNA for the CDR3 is TGTGCCAGCAGCTTCCCCCTTTATGCTCGCGGGAGGATAAATGAGCAGTTCTTC. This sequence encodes CASSFPLYARGRINEQFF. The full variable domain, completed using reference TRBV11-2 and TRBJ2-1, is EAGVAQSPRYKIIEKRQSVAFWCNPISGHATLYWYQQILGQGPKLLIQFQNNGVVDDSQLPKDRFSAERLKGVDSTLKIQPAKLEDSAVYLCASSFPLYARGRINEQFFGPGTRLTVL.